This T cell receptor beta chain appears in the sequencing data of a study of beta chain features in type 1 diabetes. Isolation of CD4+ naive, central memory, regulatory and stem cell-like memory cells was achieved by sorting via CD45RO/CCR7/CD25/CD127/CD95/CD27. This CDR3 contains 16 residues. Germline V CDR1 and CDR2: SGHRS, YFSETQ. The J segment lost 2 bases and the V segment lost 1 base, leaving 6 bases of the junction unmatched. Since all of the isolated RNA was reverse transcribed, expressed TCRB transcripts were what got sequenced. This table comes from immunoSEQ multiplex PCR, and its TCRdb copy is limited to in-frame clones, with some not included. The table has nearly 350,000 clones, roughly 8% seen once.

The sample consisted of central memory CD4+ T cells from blood. This TCR came from a woman in her late teens or twenties in good health. This chain links TRBV5-1 with TRBJ2-1; TRBD1 agrees at 7 bases. The CDR3, as DNA: TGCGCCAGCAGCTTGCACACAGGGGTAACCTACAATGAGCAGTTCTTC. It encodes CASSLHTGVTYNEQFF. Based on the CDR3 plus reference TRBV5-1 and TRBJ2-1, the full variable domain is KAGVTQTPRYLIKTRGQQVTLSCSPISGHRSVSWYQQTPGQGLQFLFEYFSETQRNKGNFPGRFSGRQFSNSRSEMNVSTLELGDSALYLCASSLHTGVTYNEQFFGPGTRLTVL.